This T cell receptor beta chain was observed in a study of T cell changes during pregnancy in multiple sclerosis. The CDR3 runs 14 residues. V was cut by 7 bases and J by 3 bases, with 13 bases left in between. Germline CDR1 and CDR2: LNHDA and SQIVND (reference sequence). Measured with immunoSEQ multiplex PCR; TCRdb has only the in-frame clones, and not every one. In the table there are approximately 92,000 clones, about 94% of which are singletons. The chain carries TRBV19 and TRBJ2-1; D is possibly TRBD1 (6 bases). The sequenced sample was peripheral blood, obtained after pregnancy. The sequence derives from a female donor with multiple sclerosis, enrolled in a pregnancy study. CDR3 nucleotides: TGTGCCAGTAACTCCGGGACAATCTACAATGAGCAGTTCTTC. This sequence encodes CASNSGTIYNEQFF.